One and the same sample provided the 11 T cell receptor beta chains below, sequenced in a study of T cell repertoires in cytomegalovirus infection. Their specific antigens are unknown. In TCRdb, the reads were re-called with MiXCR into one record per CDR3 protein. This table holds under 500,000 distinct CDR3 sequences, under 55% found once. This specimen was cultured PBMCs, taken from culture after CMV antigen stimulation. These receptors originate from a human donor in good health (CMV status not recorded). Some clones in this sample may be carry-over from other donors' samples.

The chain couples TRBV6-6 to TRBJ1-5; D is uncertain. Trimming took 6 bases from V and 6 from J, leaving 18 bases between them. The CDR3 is made up of 15 amino acids. Germline V gene data show CDR1 as MNHNY and CDR2 as SVGAGI (reference sequence). Here the CDR3 reads CASSHLTGPVQPQHF. CDR3 DNA sequence: TGTGCCAGCAGCCACCTGACCGGGCCGGTTCAGCCCCAGCATTTT.

The gene calls are TRBV12-3 or TRBV12-4 and TRBJ2-7; D is uncertain. With 5 bases removed from V and 6 bases from J, the gap between germline ends came to 11 bases. This CDR3 contains 12 residues. CDR3 residues: CASSADGAEQYF. CDR3 nucleotide sequence: TGTGCCAGCAGTGCTGACGGAGCCGAGCAGTACTTC.

This clonotype came up a few times. This rearrangement joins TRBV7-2 to TRBJ2-1; D possibly matches TRBD1 or TRBD2 (6 bases each). The CDR3 contains 14 residues. Trimming took 0 bases from V and 7 from J, leaving 10 bases between them. Germline CDR1 reads SGHTA; CDR2 reads FQGNSA. CDR3 nucleotide sequence: TGTGCCAGCAGCTTAGCTAGGGGGGAAAATGAGCAGTTCTTC. Translation gives CASSLARGENEQFF.

This clonotype occurred once. V usage is TRBV7-2 and J usage is TRBJ2-7, with D possibly TRBD2 on 5 matching bases. The CDR3 extends over 16 amino acids. V lost 5 bases and J 4 bases, leaving 21 bases between the germline ends. The germline V gene encodes CDR1 SGHTA and CDR2 FQGNSA. CDR3 protein: CASSPRGAPDLYEQYF. The CDR3 nucleotides read TGTGCCAGCAGCCCCCGGGGAGCTCCGGACCTTTACGAGCAGTACTTC. The full variable domain, in which reference TRBV7-2 and TRBJ2-7 provide the parts outside the CDR3, is GAGVSQSPSNKVTEKGKDVELRCDPISGHTALYWYRQSLGQGLEFLIYFQGNSAPDKSGLPSDRFSAERTGGSVSTLTIQRTQQEDSAVYLCASSPRGAPDLYEQYFGPGTRLTVT.

A word on this clonotype: A read error may be the cause here, since a much bigger clone is one base away. V and J are TRBV6-5 and TRBJ2-2; D gene ambiguous. Germline V gene lookup returns CDR1 MNHEY and CDR2 SVGAGI. Trimming took 7 bases from V and 1 from J, leaving 4 bases between them. The CDR3 is 12 amino acids. The CDR3 region is CASKGNTGELFF. The CDR3, as DNA: TGTGCCAGCAAGGGGAACACCGGGGAGCTGTTTTTT.

The J gene is TRBJ1-6, the V gene TRBV28, with TRBD1 as a possible D gene (5 bases). The CDR3 is 16 amino acids. Trimming pared 6 bases from V and 8 bases from J, leaving 20 bases between. In germline, CDR1 is MDHEN, CDR2 SYDVKM. DNA of the CDR3: TGTGCCAGCAGCGCGGTGGGGGTGGGTGTCGATTCACCCCTCCACTTT. Translation gives CASSAVGVGVDSPLHF.

This clonotype turned up a few times. V and J are TRBV7-2 and TRBJ2-3; D possibly corresponds to TRBD2 (6 bases). This CDR3 has 12 amino acids. Trimming left V 6 bases short and J 10 bases short, with 14 bases between. Germline loops: CDR1 SGHTA, CDR2 FQGNSA. The CDR3 region is CASSPEGGAQYF. The CDR3 DNA reads TGTGCCAGCAGTCCTGAAGGAGGGGCGCAGTATTTT. The full variable domain, its missing parts supplied by reference TRBV7-2 and TRBJ2-3, is GAGVSQSPSNKVTEKGKDVELRCDPISGHTALYWYRQSLGQGLEFLIYFQGNSAPDKSGLPSDRFSAERTGGSVSTLTIQRTQQEDSAVYLCASSPEGGAQYFGPGTRLTVL.

The chain has TRBV7-2 and TRBJ1-5, with TRBD1 as a possible D gene (5 bases). The V end lost 2 bases, the J end lost 11 bases, and 19 bases lay between the germline ends. Germline V gene data show CDR1 as SGHTA and CDR2 as FQGNSA. The CDR3 is made up of 15 amino acids. The CDR3 region has the DNA TGTGCCAGCAGCTTAAGAGGGACCGACCCAGTAACCCAGCATTTT. Protein product: CASSLRGTDPVTQHF.

This clonotype turned up a few times. The chain links TRBV7-2 to TRBJ2-2; 10 nucleotides align to TRBD1. With 5 bases clipped from V and 7 bases from J, the junction kept 16 bases outside the gene matches. Germline-derived CDR1 and CDR2 are SGHTA and FQGNSA. The CDR3 runs 18 residues. CDR3 sequence reads: CASSPYQAGTGVGGELFF. The CDR3 DNA is TGTGCCAGCAGCCCCTACCAGGCCGGGACAGGGGTGGGCGGGGAGCTGTTTTTT.

The V gene is TRBV5-1, the J gene TRBJ1-4; D gene uncertain. V shed 5 bases and J shed 7 bases, with 9 bases lying between them. Germline V lookup: CDR1 SGHRS, CDR2 YFSETQ. This CDR3 region has 12 residues. Here the CDR3 reads CASRATSEKLFF. CDR3 nucleotides: TGCGCCAGCAGAGCTACAAGTGAAAAACTGTTTTTT.

V usage is TRBV7-9 and J usage is TRBJ2-2, with D tentatively TRBD1 (6 bases). V lost 10 bases to trimming and J lost 0 bases, with 15 bases between them. The CDR3 totals 15 residues. The germline CDR1 and CDR2 sequences are SEHNR and FQNEAQ (reference sequence). The CDR3 is CATQKDSPNTGELFF. In nucleotides, the CDR3 is TGTGCCACCCAGAAGGACAGTCCGAACACCGGGGAGCTGTTTTTT.